The clone carrying this T cell receptor beta chain was recorded a few times. A 5'RACE reaction primed in the constant segment made cDNA libraries of TCR alpha and TCR beta, and these carried sample barcodes and UMIs. TCRdb independently ran MiXCR on the 5' RACE reads; one entry per CDR3 protein. The sample has around 420,000 distinct CDR3 sequences; around 24% are singletons. The sample is drawn from a study of T-cell memory formation after mild COVID-19. V lost 1 base, J lost 2 bases, and 8 bases lay in between. This CDR3 has 15 amino acids. CDR1 is KGHSH, CDR2 LQKENI, per germline. The sequenced sample consisted of PBMCs or a T cell subset sorted from them (not recorded which). V is TRBV18 and J is TRBJ2-2, with D perhaps TRBD1 (5 bases). The sequence derives from an adult woman who had mild COVID-19 (a few samples of this study predate the infection). Cell type and time point are not known. The CDR3 DNA reads as TGTGCCAGCTCACCACGACAGCTCAACACCGGGGAGCTGTTTTTT. Protein sequence: CASSPRQLNTGELFF.